The clone carrying this TCR beta chain came up once. What it recognizes is unknown. TCRdb keeps only in-frame clones here, not all; method: immunoSEQ multiplex PCR. The sample consists of approximately 76,000 clones, 65% to 90% of them appearing once. These data originate in a study of OX40 agonist ivuxolimab in advanced cancers. Background on the study: Anti-PD-1, anti-PD-L1 or anti-CTLA-4 therapy given earlier was allowed, and approximately 40% had some.

CDR3 size: 15 residues. V was trimmed by 2 bases and J by 0 bases, leaving 5 bases between them. Per the germline V gene, CDR1 is SNHLY and CDR2 is FYNNEI. Study findings and constraints: Determination of antigen specificity was not performed for the expanded peripheral T cells. Among T cells, CD8+ cells averaged more expanded clones than CD4+ cells.

Source: CD4+ or CD8+ T cells sorted from blood, taken in a trial of the OX40 agonist ivuxolimab. The V gene is TRBV2, the J gene TRBJ2-6, with D hard to call. The clonotype originates from an adult with an advanced solid tumor such as melanoma, head and neck, liver or kidney cancer. The CDR3 region is CASSEQVSGANVLTF. For the CDR3, the DNA is TGTGCCAGCAGTGAACAGGTCTCTGGGGCCAACGTCCTGACTTTC.